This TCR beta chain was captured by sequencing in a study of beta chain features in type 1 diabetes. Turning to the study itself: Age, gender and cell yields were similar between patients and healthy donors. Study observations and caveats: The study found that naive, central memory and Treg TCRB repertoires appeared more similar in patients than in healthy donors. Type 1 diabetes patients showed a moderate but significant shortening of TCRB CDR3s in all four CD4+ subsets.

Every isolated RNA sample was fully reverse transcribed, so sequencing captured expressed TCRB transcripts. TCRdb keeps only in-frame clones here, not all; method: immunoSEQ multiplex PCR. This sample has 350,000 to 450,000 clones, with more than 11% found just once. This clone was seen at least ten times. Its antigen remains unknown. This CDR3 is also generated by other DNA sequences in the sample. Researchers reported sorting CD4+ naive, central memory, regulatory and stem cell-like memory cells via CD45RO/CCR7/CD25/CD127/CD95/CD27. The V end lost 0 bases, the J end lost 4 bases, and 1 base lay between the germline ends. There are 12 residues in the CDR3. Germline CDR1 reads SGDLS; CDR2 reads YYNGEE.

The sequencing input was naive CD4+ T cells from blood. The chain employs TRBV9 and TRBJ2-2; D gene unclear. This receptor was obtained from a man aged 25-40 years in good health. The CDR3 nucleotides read TGTGCCAGCAGCGTAGCCACCGGGGAGCTGTTTTTT. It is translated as CASSVATGELFF.